The 17 T cell receptor beta chains presented below share a single source sample, sequenced in a study of T cell responses to AZD1222 COVID-19 vaccine. TCRdb's copy holds only in-frame clones and misses some; the assay was immunoSEQ multiplex PCR. The sample yields roughly 150,000 clones, under 90% seen once. The sample here was peripheral blood, taken 28 days after the second AZD1222 dose. The origin of the receptors is an adult who received the AZD1222 COVID-19 vaccine.

The V gene is TRBV28, the J gene TRBJ1-4; the D gene is possibly TRBD1 (6 bases). Germline loops: CDR1 MDHEN, CDR2 SYDVKM. The CDR3 extends over 13 amino acids. V lost 7 bases and J 2 bases, leaving 8 bases between the germline ends. The CDR3 here is CASNRETNEKLFF. CDR3 sequence (DNA): TGTGCCAGCAACAGGGAGACTAATGAAAAACTGTTTTTT. Combining the CDR3 with reference TRBV28 and TRBJ1-4 gives the whole variable domain DVKVTQSSRYLVKRTGEKVFLECVQDMDHENMFWYRQDPGLGLRLIYFSYDVKMKEKGDIPEGYSVSREKKERFSLILESASTNQTSMYLCASNRETNEKLFFGSGTQLSVL.

The J gene is TRBJ2-5, the V gene TRBV7-3; D possibly uses TRBD1 or TRBD2 (5 bases each). V was shortened by 4 bases and J by 5 bases, with 11 bases between the two germline ends. Germline lookup yields CDR1 SGHTA and CDR2 FQGTGA. The CDR3 runs 13 residues. This CDR3 reads CASSSGTLETQYF. The CDR3, as DNA: TGTGCCAGCAGCTCAGGGACCCTTGAGACCCAGTACTTC. The full variable domain, in which reference TRBV7-3 and TRBJ2-5 provide the parts outside the CDR3, is GAGVSQTPSNKVTEKGKYVELRCDPISGHTALYWYRQSLGQGPEFLIYFQGTGAADDSGLPNDRFFAVRPEGSVSTLKIQRTERGDSAVYLCASSSGTLETQYFGPGTRLLVL.

The V and J genes are TRBV28 and TRBJ1-1; maybe TRBD1 (6 bases). The CDR3 covers 15 residues. Trimming removed 4 bases at V and 0 bases at J, with 12 bases between. Germline lookup yields CDR1 MDHEN and CDR2 SYDVKM. The CDR3, as DNA: TGTGCCAGCAGTTCTCTACAGGGTGTGAACACTGAAGCTTTCTTT. Its translation: CASSSLQGVNTEAFF.

This chain uses TRBV6-5 with TRBJ1-2, with no clear D. The CDR3 runs 13 residues. The V end was cut by 10 bases, the J end by 0 bases, with 12 bases between. Per the germline V gene, CDR1 is MNHEY and CDR2 is SVGAGI. The CDR3 DNA reads as TGTGCCACCGCGCCGGGTACTAACTATGGCTACACCTTC. Protein sequence: CATAPGTNYGYTF.

The V and J genes are TRBV20-1 and TRBJ2-1, with D hard to call. Germline V CDR1 and CDR2: DFQATT, SNEGSKA (reference sequence). Trimming left V 6 bases short and J 5 bases short, with 8 bases between. This CDR3 region has 11 residues. The CDR3 sequence: CSAPANNEQFF. The CDR3 bases are TGCAGTGCCCCCGCCAACAATGAGCAGTTCTTC.

The rearrangement uses TRBV24-1 and TRBJ2-5; 8 positions match TRBD1. CDR1 KGHDR and CDR2 SFDVKD come from the germline V gene. The V segment lost 3 bases and the J segment 2 bases; nucleotides outside the gene matches: 7. The CDR3 length is 16 residues. The DNA for the CDR3 is TGTGCCACCAGTGATCCCGGAGGGGACAGGCAAGAGACCCAGTACTTC. Translation gives CATSDPGGDRQETQYF.

V usage is TRBV6-5 and J usage is TRBJ2-3; 8 bases are a match to TRBD1. Trimming took 6 bases from V and 5 from J; bases not matched to a gene: 1. Per the germline V gene, CDR1 is MNHEY and CDR2 is SVGAGI. The CDR3 runs 12 residues. CDR3 in amino acids: CASRQGEDTQYF. The CDR3 DNA follows: TGTGCCAGCAGACAGGGGGAAGATACGCAGTATTTT.

The V gene is TRBV5-1, the J gene TRBJ2-3, with TRBD2 matching 7 bases. The V gene end was trimmed by 0 bases and the J gene end by 0 bases; junction bases not matched to a gene: 7. The CDR3 consists of 17 residues. CDR1 SGHRS and CDR2 YFSETQ come from the germline V gene. The CDR3 here is CASSLEGGGVSTDTQYF. CDR3 coding DNA: TGCGCCAGCAGCTTGGAGGGCGGGGGAGTTAGCACAGATACGCAGTATTTT.

The V and J genes are TRBV6-5 and TRBJ1-3, with 7 bases matching TRBD1. The CDR3 loop spans 14 amino acids. Germline V gene data show CDR1 as MNHEY and CDR2 as SVGAGI. With 2 bases clipped from V and 4 bases from J, the junction kept 2 bases outside the gene matches. The CDR3 is CASSYPQGGNTIYF. The CDR3 DNA sequence: TGTGCCAGCAGTTACCCACAGGGGGGAAACACCATATATTTT.

The chain has TRBV5-6 and TRBJ2-1; D call uncertain. Germline V gene data show CDR1 as SGHDT and CDR2 as YYEEEE. This CDR3 comprises 13 residues. V was trimmed by 0 bases and J by 10 bases, leaving 11 bases between them. CDR3 in amino acids: CASSLGSNEEQFF. The CDR3 DNA reads as TGTGCCAGCAGCTTGGGGTCCAACGAGGAGCAGTTCTTC.

The genes are TRBV6-1 and TRBJ2-6, with a tentative D call TRBD2 (5 bases). The V end was cut by 2 bases, the J end by 0 bases, with 26 bases between. From germline, CDR1 is MNHNS and CDR2 SASEGT. This CDR3 has 22 residues. Written as DNA, the CDR3 is TGTGCCAGCAGTGAATGGCCCCGTGGGGTTTCGGGATTGGGCTCTGGGGCCAACGTCCTGACTTTC. Amino acid sequence: CASSEWPRGVSGLGSGANVLTF.

The rearrangement uses TRBV11-2 and TRBJ2-7; D gene unclear. CDR1 is SGHAT and CDR2 is FQNNGV in the germline V gene. The ends were cut back, 6 bases at V and 6 bases at J, with 15 bases in the middle. The CDR3 loop spans 13 amino acids. CDR3 sequence reads: CASSPTLPSEQYF. CDR3 bases: TGTGCCAGCAGTCCGACCCTACCTTCCGAGCAGTACTTC.

This clone is a singleton in its sample. The chain joins TRBV19 to TRBJ2-1; 9 bases are shared with TRBD1. This CDR3 has 17 amino acids. Looked up from germline, CDR1 is LNHDA and CDR2 is SQIVND (reference sequence). After removal of 3 bases from V and 7 bases from J, the junction contained 13 bases not matched to a gene. CDR3 DNA sequence: TGTGCCAGTAGTATCCAAACCGGGACAGGGATTGGTAATGAGCAGTTCTTC. Encoded protein: CASSIQTGTGIGNEQFF.

This clone is a singleton in its sample. The V call is TRBV5-1, the J call TRBJ2-5, with 9 bases lining up with TRBD2. Germline V gives CDR1 SGHRS, CDR2 YFSETQ. The ends lost 0 bases at V and 1 base at J; junction bases unmatched: 4. The CDR3 totals 16 residues. CDR3 loop: CASSLAVAGVQETQYF. As DNA, the CDR3 is TGCGCCAGCAGCTTGGCTGTAGCGGGGGTCCAAGAGACCCAGTACTTC.

The chain joins TRBV30 to TRBJ2-1, with TRBD1 identical over 8 bases. V lost 3 bases, J lost 4 bases, and 5 bases stayed unmatched. Germline loops: CDR1 GTSNPN, CDR2 SVGIG (reference sequence). This CDR3 spans 14 amino acids. In DNA, the CDR3 is TGTGCCTGGAGAAGGACAGGGATATACAATGAGCAGTTCTTC. Translating gives CAWRRTGIYNEQFF.

V and J are TRBV21-1 and TRBJ1-5. TRBV21-1 is recorded as a pseudogene. The CDR3 consists of 15 residues. For the CDR3, the DNA is TGTGCCAGCAGCAAAGCGCCTGATAGCAATCAGCCCCAGCATTTT. It specifies CASSKAPDSNQPQHF.

This clone was counted a few times. V gene TRBV10-3 combines with J gene TRBJ1-1; TRBD1 might be the D (5 bases). The CDR3 contains 14 residues. Germline loops: CDR1 ENHRY, CDR2 SYGVKD. The V and J ends lost 6 bases and 6 bases respectively, with 17 bases between them. CDR3 residues: CAIRPGTASAEAFF. The CDR3 region has the DNA TGTGCCATCAGACCAGGGACGGCGAGCGCTGAAGCTTTCTTT.